The rows below give T cell receptor beta chains drawn from one sample of a study of T cells after yellow fever vaccination. One entry per CDR3 protein, called by TCRdb with MiXCR from the 5' RACE reads. The sample yields approximately 600,000 distinct CDR3 sequences, approximately 13% seen once. The specimen was PBMCs, collected on the day of the yellow fever booster vaccination. Source of these receptors: a man under 40 who received the YFV17D yellow fever vaccine. Each CDR3 is given with its conserved first and last residue. D genes are given only for firm matches. Part of the rows lack a size; the others show once, few, many or a class for expanded clones.

abundance,j_gene,d_gene,v_gene,CDR3aa,CDR3nt
.,TRBJ2-1,.,TRBV20-1,CSASIGEPNEQFF,TGCAGTGCTAGTATCGGGGAGCCCAATGAGCAGTTCTTC
.,TRBJ2-7,.,TRBV14,CASSQEPTGIYEQYF,TGTGCCAGCAGCCAAGAGCCCACAGGGATTTACGAGCAGTACTTC
.,TRBJ2-7,TRBD1,TRBV5-4,CASSLRGQKHEQYF,TGTGCCAGCAGCTTGAGGGGACAGAAACACGAGCAGTACTTC
few,TRBJ1-1,.,TRBV7-2,CASSLEMGDEAFF,TGTGCCAGCAGCTTAGAGATGGGAGACGAAGCTTTCTTT
few,TRBJ2-1,TRBD2,TRBV4-3,CASRGGEQGLYNEQFF,TGCGCCAGCAGGGGGGGGGAGCAGGGTCTCTACAATGAGCAGTTCTTC
.,TRBJ2-5,.,TRBV20-1,CSARISSGGQETQYF,TGCAGTGCTAGGATTTCCTCCGGGGGCCAAGAGACCCAGTACTTC
.,TRBJ1-1,TRBD1,TRBV29-1,CSAGQEYFTEAFF,TGCAGCGCCGGACAGGAATACTTCACTGAAGCTTTCTTT
.,TRBJ1-5,.,TRBV29-1,CSVGPDRYGQPQHF,TGCAGCGTTGGGCCGGACCGGTATGGTCAGCCCCAGCATTTT
few,TRBJ2-3,TRBD2,TRBV12-3/TRBV12-4,CASSLSIVIGTKSTDTQYF,TGTGCCAGCAGTTTAAGTATAGTGATCGGGACTAAGAGCACAGATACGCAGTATTTT
many,TRBJ2-1,.,TRBV24-1,CATSDLQGNEQFF,TGTGCCACCAGTGATTTGCAGGGAAATGAGCAGTTCTTC
.,TRBJ2-1,.,TRBV12-3/TRBV12-4,CASRLVGQNEQFF,TGTGCCAGCAGACTAGTGGGGCAGAATGAGCAGTTCTTC
few,TRBJ1-5,.,TRBV7-8,CASGYGGGTNQPQHF,TGTGCCAGCGGCTACGGGGGGGGAACCAATCAGCCCCAGCATTTT
.,TRBJ2-6,.,TRBV18,CASSRSGQGYAGANVLTF,TGTGCCAGCTCAAGGTCTGGCCAGGGGTACGCTGGGGCCAACGTCCTGACTTTC
few,TRBJ1-2,.,TRBV4-2,CASSQEPTRHSRFGYTF,TGTGCCAGCAGCCAAGAACCCACCCGACACTCAAGATTTGGCTACACCTTC
few,TRBJ1-6,TRBD1,TRBV27,CASSLRDRASSPLHF,TGTGCCAGCAGTTTACGGGACAGGGCATCTTCACCCCTCCACTTT
few,TRBJ2-5,TRBD2,TRBV10-2,CASSVSGSLETQYF,TGCGCCAGCAGTGTCAGCGGGAGTTTGGAGACCCAGTACTTC
.,TRBJ2-2,.,TRBV6-1,CASSLRVVGTGELFF,TGTGCCAGCAGCCTCCGGGTAGTTGGCACCGGGGAGCTGTTTTTT
few,TRBJ1-4,.,TRBV12-3/TRBV12-4,CASSPGTVTTNEKLFF,TGTGCCAGCAGCCCCGGGACCGTTACAACTAATGAAAAACTGTTTTTT
.,TRBJ2-1,TRBD2,TRBV20-1,CSARTSGRFGEQFF,TGCAGTGCCAGGACTAGCGGGAGATTTGGTGAGCAGTTCTTC
.,TRBJ1-5,.,TRBV7-2,CASSLAGAGINQPQHF,TGTGCCAGCAGCCTCGCTGGCGCAGGGATCAATCAGCCCCAGCATTTT
.,TRBJ1-4,.,TRBV5-1,CASSLGTATNEKLFF,TGCGCCAGCAGCTTGGGGACAGCAACTAATGAAAAACTGTTTTTT
few,TRBJ1-5,.,TRBV20-1,CSARSQGRNQPQHF,TGCAGTGCTCGGAGTCAGGGGCGAAATCAGCCCCAGCATTTT
.,TRBJ2-7,.,TRBV20-1,CSARKLVPHEQYF,TGCAGTGCTAGGAAACTAGTTCCCCACGAGCAGTACTTC
many,TRBJ2-1,.,TRBV9,CASSVDASRVPEQFF,TGTGCCAGCAGCGTAGACGCCTCCCGGGTTCCTGAGCAGTTCTTC
few,TRBJ2-1,TRBD1,TRBV29-1,CSAEQGSEQFF,TGCAGCGCAGAACAGGGGAGTGAGCAGTTCTTC
.,TRBJ1-1,.,TRBV20-1,CSARGVRGFMNTEAFF,TGCAGTGCTAGAGGGGTCAGGGGCTTCATGAACACTGAAGCTTTCTTT
many,TRBJ2-1,TRBD2,TRBV10-3,CAIGTGGHNGEQFF,TGTGCCATCGGGACGGGAGGGCACAACGGTGAGCAGTTCTTC
few,TRBJ2-1,TRBD2,TRBV12-3/TRBV12-4,CASSSSVLGTSGRSGEQFF,TGTGCCAGCAGTTCCAGCGTTCTGGGGACTAGCGGGAGGAGCGGTGAGCAGTTCTTC
.,TRBJ2-1,.,TRBV27,CASSLIGAGSYNEQFF,TGTGCCAGCAGTTTAATAGGGGCGGGGTCCTACAATGAGCAGTTCTTC
few,TRBJ2-1,TRBD2,TRBV19,CASSRSGGGRAEQFF,TGTGCCAGTAGTAGAAGCGGGGGGGGGAGGGCGGAGCAGTTCTTC